This T cell receptor beta chain was obtained from a study of T cells in Graves' hyperthyroidism and ophthalmopathy. Only a few counts were recorded for this clonotype. Trimming removed 2 bases at V and 1 base at J, with 10 bases between. The CDR3 has 15 residues. Per germline, CDR1 ENHRY and CDR2 SYGVKD. With duration under 3 months, ophthalmopathy was active: Clinical Activity Score at least 3, NOSPECS at least 4. It was uncontrolled infection, other autoimmune disease, pregnancy or lactation that excluded patients. Clinical symptoms, serum thyroxine, TRAb, thyroid ultrasound and orbital computed tomography established diagnosis. Fresh 10 ml peripheral blood yielded PBMCs. The CDR3 regions of TCR beta were amplified from RNA transcripts. In the first-round RT-PCR of the TCR CDR3, the HTBI primer set was used. MiXCR was run by TCRdb on the multiplex PCR reads, yielding one entry per CDR3 protein. The table has around 490,000 distinct CDR3 sequences, 15% to 20% seen once; the top ten hold over 45%.

The sequencing sample was made of blood. The source of this sequence is a man in his forties with Graves' ophthalmopathy. The chain recombines TRBV10-3 with TRBJ2-3, with D tentatively TRBD2 (5 bases). CDR3 coding DNA: TGTGCCATCAGTGAGGGCTTGGGAGGCACAGATACGCAGTATTTT. This codes for CAISEGLGGTDTQYF.